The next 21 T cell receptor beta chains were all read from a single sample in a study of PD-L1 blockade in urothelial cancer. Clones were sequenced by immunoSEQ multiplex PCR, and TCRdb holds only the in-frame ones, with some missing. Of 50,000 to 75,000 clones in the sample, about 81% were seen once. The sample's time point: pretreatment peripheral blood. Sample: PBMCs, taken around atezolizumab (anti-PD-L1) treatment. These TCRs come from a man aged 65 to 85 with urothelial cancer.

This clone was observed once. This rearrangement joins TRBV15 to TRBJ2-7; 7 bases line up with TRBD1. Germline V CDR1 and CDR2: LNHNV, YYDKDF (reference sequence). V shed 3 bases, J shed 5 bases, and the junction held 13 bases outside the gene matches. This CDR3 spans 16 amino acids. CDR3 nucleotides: TGTGCCACCAGCAGGGTCCGTGGCACAGGGGAAAACGAGCAGTACTTC. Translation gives CATSRVRGTGENEQYF.

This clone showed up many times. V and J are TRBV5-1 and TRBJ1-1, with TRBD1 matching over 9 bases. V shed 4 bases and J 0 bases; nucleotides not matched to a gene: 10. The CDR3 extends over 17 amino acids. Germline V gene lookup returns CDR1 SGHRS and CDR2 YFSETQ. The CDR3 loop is CASSDMDRGLMNTEAFF. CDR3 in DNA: TGCGCCAGCAGCGACATGGACAGGGGCCTGATGAACACTGAAGCTTTCTTT.

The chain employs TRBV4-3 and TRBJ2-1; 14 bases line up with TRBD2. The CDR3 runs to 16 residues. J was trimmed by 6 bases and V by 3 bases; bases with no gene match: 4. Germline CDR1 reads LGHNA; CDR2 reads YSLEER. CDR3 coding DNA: TGCGCCAGCAGCCATGGGACTAGCGGGAGAAGCAATGAGCAGTTCTTC. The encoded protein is CASSHGTSGRSNEQFF.

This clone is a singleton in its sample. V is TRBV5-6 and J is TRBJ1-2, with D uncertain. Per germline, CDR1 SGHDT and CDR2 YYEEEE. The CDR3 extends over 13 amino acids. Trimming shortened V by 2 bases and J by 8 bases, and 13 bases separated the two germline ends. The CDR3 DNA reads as TGTGCCAGCAGCTTCGGGAAATCGGGAGGCTACACCTTC. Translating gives CASSFGKSGGYTF.

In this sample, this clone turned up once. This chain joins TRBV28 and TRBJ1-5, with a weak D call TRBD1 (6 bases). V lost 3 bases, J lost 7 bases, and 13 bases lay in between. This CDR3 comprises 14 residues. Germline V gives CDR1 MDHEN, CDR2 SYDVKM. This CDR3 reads CASSLGQDGQPQHF. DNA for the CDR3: TGTGCCAGCAGTTTGGGACAAGATGGGCAGCCCCAGCATTTT.

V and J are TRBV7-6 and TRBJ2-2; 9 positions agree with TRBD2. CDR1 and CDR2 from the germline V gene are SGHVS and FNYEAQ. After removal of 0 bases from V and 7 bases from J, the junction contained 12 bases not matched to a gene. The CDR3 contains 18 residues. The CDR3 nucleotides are TGTGCCAGCAGCTTAGCCGCCGGGCGGGAGGGGTATTTCGGGGAGCTGTTTTTT. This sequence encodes CASSLAAGREGYFGELFF.

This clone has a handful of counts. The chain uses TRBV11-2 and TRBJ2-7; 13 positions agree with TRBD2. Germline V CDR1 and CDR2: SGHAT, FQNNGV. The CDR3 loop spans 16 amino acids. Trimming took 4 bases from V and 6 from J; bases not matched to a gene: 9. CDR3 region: CASSSYGLAGDIEQYF. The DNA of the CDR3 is TGTGCCAGCAGCTCGTACGGACTAGCGGGAGATATCGAGCAGTACTTC.

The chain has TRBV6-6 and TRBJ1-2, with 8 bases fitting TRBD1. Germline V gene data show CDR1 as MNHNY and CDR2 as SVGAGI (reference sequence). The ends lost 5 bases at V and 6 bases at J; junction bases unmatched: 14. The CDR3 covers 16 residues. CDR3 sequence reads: CASSPNSGGGTHGYTF. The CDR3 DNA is TGTGCCAGCAGTCCAAACTCAGGGGGCGGTACCCATGGCTACACCTTC.

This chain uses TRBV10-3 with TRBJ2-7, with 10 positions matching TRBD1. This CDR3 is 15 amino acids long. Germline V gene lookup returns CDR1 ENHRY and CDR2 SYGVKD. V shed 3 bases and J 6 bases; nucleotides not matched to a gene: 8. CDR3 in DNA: TGTGCCATCAGTGACGCGGGACAGGGGTGGCTCGAGCAGTACTTC. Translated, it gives CAISDAGQGWLEQYF.

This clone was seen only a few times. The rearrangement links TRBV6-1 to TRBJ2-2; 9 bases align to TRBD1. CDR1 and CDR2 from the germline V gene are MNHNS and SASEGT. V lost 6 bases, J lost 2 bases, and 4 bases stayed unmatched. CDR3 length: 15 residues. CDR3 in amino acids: CASSGTGINTGELFF. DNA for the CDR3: TGTGCCAGCAGCGGGACAGGGATAAACACCGGGGAGCTGTTTTTT.

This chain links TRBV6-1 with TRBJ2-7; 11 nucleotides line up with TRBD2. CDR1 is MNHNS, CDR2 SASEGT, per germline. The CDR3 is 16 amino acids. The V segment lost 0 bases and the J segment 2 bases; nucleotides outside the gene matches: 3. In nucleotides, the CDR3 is TGTGCCAGCAGTGAAGCGGTAGCGGGAGGGCCCTACGAGCAGTACTTC. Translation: CASSEAVAGGPYEQYF.

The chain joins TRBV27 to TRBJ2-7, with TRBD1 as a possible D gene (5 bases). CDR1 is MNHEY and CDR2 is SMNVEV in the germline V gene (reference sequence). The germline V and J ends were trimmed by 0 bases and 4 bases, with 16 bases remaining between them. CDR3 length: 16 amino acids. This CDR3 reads CASSLSFQGATYEQYF. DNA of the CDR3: TGTGCCAGCAGTTTATCGTTTCAAGGGGCCACTTACGAGCAGTACTTC.

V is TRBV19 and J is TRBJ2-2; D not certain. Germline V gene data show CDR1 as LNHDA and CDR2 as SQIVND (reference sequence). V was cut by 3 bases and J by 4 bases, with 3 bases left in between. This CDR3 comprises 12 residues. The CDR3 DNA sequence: TGTGCCAGTAGTATCCGCACCGGGGAGCTGTTTTTT. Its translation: CASSIRTGELFF. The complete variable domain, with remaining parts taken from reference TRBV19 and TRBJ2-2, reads DGGITQSPKYLFRKEGQNVTLSCEQNLNHDAMYWYRQDPGQGLRLIYYSQIVNDFQKGDIAEGYSVSREKKESFPLTVTSAQKNPTAFYLCASSIRTGELFFGEGSRLTVL.

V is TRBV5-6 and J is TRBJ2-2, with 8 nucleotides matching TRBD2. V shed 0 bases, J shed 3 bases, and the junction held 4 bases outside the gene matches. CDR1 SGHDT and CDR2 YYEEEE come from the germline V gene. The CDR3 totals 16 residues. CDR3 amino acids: CASSLAGLGYTGELFF. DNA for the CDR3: TGTGCCAGCAGCTTGGCGGGACTAGGCTACACCGGGGAGCTGTTTTTT. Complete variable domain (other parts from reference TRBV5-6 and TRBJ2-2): DAGVTQSPTHLIKTRGQQVTLRCSPKSGHDTVSWYQQALGQGPQFIFQYYEEEERQRGNFPDRFSGHQFPNYSSELNVNALLLGDSALYLCASSLAGLGYTGELFFGEGSRLTVL.

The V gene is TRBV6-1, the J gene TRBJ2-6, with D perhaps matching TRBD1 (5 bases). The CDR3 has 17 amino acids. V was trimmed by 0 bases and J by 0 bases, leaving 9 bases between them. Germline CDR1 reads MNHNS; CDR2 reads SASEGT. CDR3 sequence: CASSEADTISGANVLTF. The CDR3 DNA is TGTGCCAGCAGTGAAGCGGACACAATCTCTGGGGCCAACGTCCTGACTTTC.

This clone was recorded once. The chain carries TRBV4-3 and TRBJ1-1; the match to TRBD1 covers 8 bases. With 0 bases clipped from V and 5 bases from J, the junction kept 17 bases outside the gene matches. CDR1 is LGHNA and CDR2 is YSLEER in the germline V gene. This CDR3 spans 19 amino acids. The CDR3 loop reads CASSQDSLTEDRVGTEAFF. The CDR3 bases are TGCGCCAGCAGCCAAGATTCCCTTACGGAGGACAGGGTAGGTACTGAAGCTTTCTTT.

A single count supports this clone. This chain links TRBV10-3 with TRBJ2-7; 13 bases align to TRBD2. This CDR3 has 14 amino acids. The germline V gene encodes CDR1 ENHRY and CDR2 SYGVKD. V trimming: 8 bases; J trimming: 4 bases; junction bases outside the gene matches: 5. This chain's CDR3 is CAIRTSGSLYEQYF. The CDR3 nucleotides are TGTGCCATCCGGACTAGCGGGAGTCTGTACGAGCAGTACTTC.

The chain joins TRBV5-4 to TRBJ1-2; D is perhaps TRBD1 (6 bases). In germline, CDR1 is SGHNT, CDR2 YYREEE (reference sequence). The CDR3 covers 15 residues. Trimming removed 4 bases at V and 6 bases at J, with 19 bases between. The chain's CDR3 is CASSPHAGGVNGYTF. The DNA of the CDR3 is TGTGCCAGCAGCCCCCACGCGGGGGGCGTCAATGGCTACACCTTC.

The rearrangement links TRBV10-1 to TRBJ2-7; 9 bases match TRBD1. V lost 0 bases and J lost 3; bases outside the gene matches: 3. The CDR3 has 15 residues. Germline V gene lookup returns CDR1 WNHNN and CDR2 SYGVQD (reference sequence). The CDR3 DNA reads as TGCGCCAGCAGTGAGTCTGGGACAGGGCACTACGAGCAGTACTTC. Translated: CASSESGTGHYEQYF.

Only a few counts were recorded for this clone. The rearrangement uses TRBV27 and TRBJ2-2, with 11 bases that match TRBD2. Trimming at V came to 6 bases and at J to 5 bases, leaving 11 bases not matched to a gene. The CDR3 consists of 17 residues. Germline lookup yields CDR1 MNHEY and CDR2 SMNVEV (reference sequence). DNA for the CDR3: TGTGCCAGCAGCAGTGAGATCCGGACTAGCGGGACCGGGGAGCTGTTTTTT. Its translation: CASSSEIRTSGTGELFF.

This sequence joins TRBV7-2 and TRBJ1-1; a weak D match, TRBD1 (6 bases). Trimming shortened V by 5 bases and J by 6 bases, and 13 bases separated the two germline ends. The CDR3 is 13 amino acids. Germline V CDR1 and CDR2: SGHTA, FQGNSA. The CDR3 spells CASSADRLAEAFF. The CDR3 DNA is TGTGCCAGCAGCGCCGACAGGTTAGCTGAAGCTTTCTTT.